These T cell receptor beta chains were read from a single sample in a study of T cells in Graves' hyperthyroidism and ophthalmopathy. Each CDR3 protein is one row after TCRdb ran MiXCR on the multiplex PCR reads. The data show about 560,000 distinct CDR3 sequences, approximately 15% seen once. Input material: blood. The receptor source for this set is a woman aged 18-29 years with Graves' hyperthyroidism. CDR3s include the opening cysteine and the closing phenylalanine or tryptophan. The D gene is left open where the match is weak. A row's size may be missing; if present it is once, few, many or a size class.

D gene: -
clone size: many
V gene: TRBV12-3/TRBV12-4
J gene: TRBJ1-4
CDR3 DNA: TGTGCCAGCAGTTTAAGGGGGAATGAAAAACTGTTTTTT
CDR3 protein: CASSLRGNEKLFF

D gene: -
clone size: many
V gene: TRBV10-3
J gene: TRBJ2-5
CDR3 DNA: TGTGCCATCAGTGAAGGGACACCCGAAGGAGAGACCCAGTACTTC
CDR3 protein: CAISEGTPEGETQYF

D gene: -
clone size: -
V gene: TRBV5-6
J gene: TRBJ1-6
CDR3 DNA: TGTGCCAGCAACACAAATGGGCAGGGGACTTCACCCCTCCACTTT
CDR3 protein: CASNTNGQGTSPLHF

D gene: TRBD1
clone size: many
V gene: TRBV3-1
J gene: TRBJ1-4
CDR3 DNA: TGTGCCAGCAGCCAAGTCCCGGCGACAGGGGGCCTTACTAATGAAAAACTGTTTTTT
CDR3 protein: CASSQVPATGGLTNEKLFF

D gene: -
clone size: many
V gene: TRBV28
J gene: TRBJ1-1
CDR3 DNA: TGTGCCAGCATCACTTATCGAAAGAACACTGAAGCTTTCTTT
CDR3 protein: CASITYRKNTEAFF

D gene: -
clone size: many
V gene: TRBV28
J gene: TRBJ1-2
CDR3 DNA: TGTGCCAGCAGTTTAGGGAGGACTACTTATGGCTACACCTTC
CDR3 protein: CASSLGRTTYGYTF

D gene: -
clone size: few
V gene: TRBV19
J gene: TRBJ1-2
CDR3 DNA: TGTGCCAGTAGTGATCAAGGGGCAGGGTATGGCTACACCTTC
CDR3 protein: CASSDQGAGYGYTF

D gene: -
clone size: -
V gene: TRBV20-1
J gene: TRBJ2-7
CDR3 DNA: TGCAGTGGACTTCCCCTATACGAGCAGTACTTC
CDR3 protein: CSGLPLYEQYF

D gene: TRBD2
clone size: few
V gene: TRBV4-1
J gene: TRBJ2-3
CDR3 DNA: TGCGCCAGCAGCCAACTGACGGCGGGGGGGCGAGATACGCAGTATTTT
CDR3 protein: CASSQLTAGGRDTQYF

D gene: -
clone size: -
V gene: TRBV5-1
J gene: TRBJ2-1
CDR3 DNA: TGCGCCAGCAGCTTGGAAGGGTTTCTCCCATACAATGAGCAGTTCTTC
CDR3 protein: CASSLEGFLPYNEQFF

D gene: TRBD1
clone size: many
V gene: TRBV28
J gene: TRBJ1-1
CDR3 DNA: TGTGCCAGCAGTCCCGGGACAGGGGCTGAAGCTTTCTTT
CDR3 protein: CASSPGTGAEAFF

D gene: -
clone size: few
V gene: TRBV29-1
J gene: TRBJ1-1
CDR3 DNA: TGCAGCGTTGAAGAGGACGGCCTTAACACTGAAGCTTTCTTT
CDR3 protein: CSVEEDGLNTEAFF

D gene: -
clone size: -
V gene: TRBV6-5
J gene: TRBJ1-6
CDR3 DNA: TGTGCCAGCAGTTGGGACGGACTGAATTCACCCCTCCACTTT
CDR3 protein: CASSWDGLNSPLHF